Presented here are 4 T cell receptor beta chains from one specimen sequenced in a study of T cell responses to AZD1222 COVID-19 vaccine. Only in-frame clones appear in the TCRdb table, and some are missing; sequencing was by immunoSEQ multiplex PCR. The sample lists about 140,000 clones, over 90% seen once, with 0.7% to 1% in the top ten. Sequencing used peripheral blood, obtained on day 0 of MenACWY control vaccination. The source is an adult in good health.

The J gene is TRBJ1-2, the V gene TRBV5-5; TRBD1 is a possible D gene (5 bases). The CDR3 sequence is 14 residues long. V was trimmed by 4 bases and J by 6 bases, leaving 16 bases between them. From germline, CDR1 is SGHKS and CDR2 YYEKEE (reference sequence). CDR3 sequence reads: CASSGGAPGNGYTF. The CDR3 coding sequence is TGTGCCAGCAGCGGCGGCGCTCCAGGGAATGGCTACACCTTC.

This clone was detected once. The chain links TRBV7-6 to TRBJ2-7; 9 bases are a match to TRBD1. The V gene's germline CDR1 is SGHVS and CDR2 FNYEAQ. This CDR3 has 16 residues. J lost 2 bases, V lost 0 bases, and 5 bases had no gene match. Here the CDR3 reads CASSLAAGTGTYEQYF. CDR3 DNA: TGTGCCAGCAGCTTAGCGGCCGGGACAGGGACCTACGAGCAGTACTTC. Supplemented by reference TRBV7-6 and TRBJ2-7, the full variable domain reads GAGVSQSPRYKVTKRGQDVALRCDPISGHVSLYWYRQALGQGPEFLTYFNYEAQQDKSGLPNDRFSAERPEGSISTLTIQRTEQRDSAMYRCASSLAAGTGTYEQYFGPGTRLTVT.

The chain employs TRBV5-4 and TRBJ2-7, with 8 bases aligning to TRBD1. The CDR3 length is 15 residues. Trimming at V came to 0 bases and at J to 3 bases, leaving 5 bases not matched to a gene. Germline V gives CDR1 SGHNT, CDR2 YYREEE (reference sequence). Here the CDR3 DNA reads TGTGCCAGCAGCTTGGGTCCGGGACAGGTCTACGAGCAGTACTTC. It codes for CASSLGPGQVYEQYF.

The chain recombines TRBV24-1 with TRBJ1-2, with D possibly being TRBD1 (5 bases). Germline CDR1 is KGHDR and CDR2 is SFDVKD. V gave up 5 bases and J gave up 0 bases, with 9 bases separating them. The CDR3 extends over 14 amino acids. This CDR3 is CATSGRGSNYGYTF. In DNA, the CDR3 is TGTGCCACCAGTGGCCGGGGGTCTAACTATGGCTACACCTTC.